These 28 T cell receptor beta chains share one sample of origin, sequenced in a study of blood T cell repertoires in COVID-19 (dated by TCRdb to 2019 to 2021). Library preparation was by the immunoSEQ multiplex PCR assay. Here the immuneACCESS table is served through TCRdb, limited to in-frame sequences with V and J called. Missing clones are a known gap in these copies; in checked studies unresolved V genes cover under half, and the rest lacks a known reason. This sample lists around 480,000 clones; about 85% were detected once. Clones ranked in the top ten supply about 0.75% of the sample. Sequenced: PBMCs or T cells enriched from blood (not recorded which). The receptor set was obtained from a woman younger than 35 who had recovered from COVID-19.

The chain joins TRBV24-1 to TRBJ2-3; D remains unclear. The CDR3 has 14 amino acids. Trimming shortened V by 3 bases and J by 2 bases, and 8 bases separated the two germline ends. The germline V gene encodes CDR1 KGHDR and CDR2 SFDVKD. CDR3 sequence reads: CATSDPTFTDTQYF. CDR3 nucleotides: TGTGCCACCAGTGATCCCACTTTCACAGATACGCAGTATTTT.

The table lists this clone with a count of one. This chain uses TRBV11-3 with TRBJ1-5; the D gene is possibly TRBD1 (5 bases). Germline V CDR1 and CDR2: SGHNT, YENEEA. V dropped 5 bases and J dropped 7 bases, with 18 bases sitting between them. This CDR3 contains 15 residues. Here the CDR3 reads CASSPHRGRGQPQHF. DNA for the CDR3: TGTGCCAGCAGCCCACATCGGGGTCGGGGGCAGCCCCAGCATTTT.

The rearrangement joins TRBV19 to TRBJ2-7; 10 nucleotides agree with TRBD2. Germline V gene lookup returns CDR1 LNHDA and CDR2 SQIVND (reference sequence). The CDR3 loop spans 14 amino acids. V gave up 4 bases and J gave up 6 bases; unmatched junction bases: 6. The CDR3 DNA reads TGTGCCAGTAGTACGAGCGGGGGGGCCGGCGAGCAGTACTTC. Its protein product is CASSTSGGAGEQYF.

Concerning this clone itself: Other DNA sequences in this specimen translate into the identical CDR3. The V gene is TRBV3-1 (or the pseudogene TRBV3-2), the J gene TRBJ1-1; D is uncertain. The V gene lost 0 bases and the J gene lost 0 bases, with 8 bases spanning the gap. Germline CDR1 reads LGHDT; CDR2 reads YNNKEL (reference sequence). The CDR3 totals 15 residues. CDR3 protein: CASSQDRALNTEAFF. The CDR3 DNA sequence: TGTGCCAGCAGCCAAGATCGAGCCCTGAACACTGAAGCTTTCTTT.

The V call is TRBV4-2, the J call TRBJ2-5; TRBD1 is a possible D gene (6 bases). Germline V gene data show CDR1 as LGHNA and CDR2 as YNFKEQ. This CDR3 has 14 amino acids. Trimming stripped 3 bases from V and 5 bases from J, with 13 bases between. The CDR3: CASSHPRQDETQYF. Here the CDR3 DNA reads TGTGCCAGCAGCCATCCCAGACAGGATGAGACCCAGTACTTC.

The V gene is TRBV5-1, the J gene TRBJ2-2; the D gene is possibly TRBD2 (5 bases). V was cut by 0 bases and J by 2 bases, with 8 bases left in between. Germline V gene lookup returns CDR1 SGHRS and CDR2 YFSETQ. The CDR3 has 15 amino acids. The CDR3 nucleotides read TGCGCCAGCAGCTTGGTGCGGACTAACACCGGGGAGCTGTTTTTT. Translation gives CASSLVRTNTGELFF.

The chain recombines TRBV7-2 with TRBJ1-2; TRBD1 is a possible D gene (6 bases). The CDR3 covers 13 residues. The V and J ends lost 5 bases and 7 bases respectively, with 14 bases between them. The germline CDR1 and CDR2 sequences are SGHTA and FQGNSA. The CDR3 loop reads CASSRQQGSGYTF. As DNA, the CDR3 is TGTGCCAGCAGCCGTCAACAGGGTAGTGGCTACACCTTC.

The genes are TRBV4-1 and TRBJ2-2; D ambiguous. Trimming took off 0 bases at V and 2 bases at J, with 13 bases between the two ends. The CDR3 has 17 residues. Germline loops: CDR1 MGHRA, CDR2 YSYEKL. CDR3 sequence: CASSQEWLQENTGELFF. The DNA of the CDR3 is TGCGCCAGCAGCCAAGAATGGCTGCAGGAAAACACCGGGGAGCTGTTTTTT.

This chain uses TRBV14 with TRBJ2-1, with 14 bases lining up with TRBD2. The germline V gene has CDR1 SGHDN and CDR2 FVKESK. J lost 10 bases, V lost 1 base, and 6 bases had no gene match. This CDR3 is built from 16 residues. This chain's CDR3 is CASSQVGLAGGREQFF. The CDR3 coding sequence is TGTGCCAGCAGCCAAGTAGGACTAGCGGGGGGACGAGAGCAGTTCTTC.

This chain uses TRBV6-2 or TRBV6-3 with TRBJ1-1; D call uncertain. With 2 bases removed from V and 7 bases from J, the gap between germline ends came to 8 bases. The CDR3 sequence is 12 residues long. Germline CDR1 is MNHEY and CDR2 is SVGEGT. This CDR3 reads CASSYGPLEAFF. DNA for the CDR3: TGTGCCAGCAGTTACGGGCCTCTTGAAGCTTTCTTT.

V gene TRBV5-1 combines with J gene TRBJ2-5; 8 bases fit TRBD2. Trimming removed 3 bases from V and 3 bases from J; junction bases left unmatched: 4. Germline V CDR1 and CDR2: SGHRS, YFSETQ. The CDR3 loop spans 14 amino acids. The chain's CDR3 is CASSSGTREETQYF. CDR3 DNA sequence: TGCGCCAGCAGCTCCGGGACTAGAGAAGAGACCCAGTACTTC.

The V and J genes are TRBV21-1 and TRBJ2-1; the table's D call, TRBD2, was not checked against the DNA. TRBV21-1 is classified as a pseudogene. The CDR3 runs to 17 residues. In nucleotides, the CDR3 is TGTGCCAGCAGCAAAGGGAGGTTTCACAGCTCCTACAATGAGCAGTTCTTC. It codes for CASSKGRFHSSYNEQFF.

The chain has TRBV18 and TRBJ1-2; possibly TRBD1 for D (6 bases). CDR1 KGHSH and CDR2 LQKENI come from the germline V gene. There are 16 residues in the CDR3. V dropped 4 bases and J dropped 1 base, with 16 bases sitting between them. This CDR3 reads CASSLDSLQLNYGYTF. CDR3 DNA sequence: TGTGCCAGCTCACTGGACAGCCTACAACTTAACTATGGCTACACCTTC.

V gene TRBV19 combines with J gene TRBJ1-2; 10 bases map to TRBD1. Unmatched junction bases numbered 17, after V lost 5 bases and J lost 5 bases. This CDR3 comprises 18 residues. Per germline, CDR1 LNHDA and CDR2 SQIVND (reference sequence). CDR3 DNA: TGTGCCAGTAGTGCAAGGGGAGAGACAGGGGGCGAACGGTATGGCTACACCTTC. It specifies CASSARGETGGERYGYTF.

V and J are TRBV12-5 and TRBJ2-4, with a weak D call TRBD1 (6 bases). CDR1 LGHNT and CDR2 FRNRAP come from the germline V gene. V gave up 1 base and J gave up 3 bases, with 10 bases separating them. CDR3 size: 15 residues. CDR3 amino acids: CASGLAGQIKNIQYF. CDR3 coding DNA: TGTGCTAGTGGTTTGGCAGGACAGATCAAAAACATTCAGTACTTC.

This chain connects TRBV30 to TRBJ1-1; TRBD1 might be the D (6 bases). CDR3 length equals 11 residues. From germline, CDR1 is GTSNPN and CDR2 SVGIG (reference sequence). The CDR3 bases are TGTGCTGAAGGGGGTCGGTTCGAAGCTTTCTTT. Translating gives CAEGGRFEAFF. The variable domain in full, completed from reference TRBV30 and TRBJ1-1, reads SQTIHQWPATLVQPVGSPLSLECTVEGTSNPNLYWYRQAAGRGLQLLFYSVGIGQISSEVPQNLSASRPQDRQFILSSKKLLLSDSGFYLCAEGGRFEAFFGQGTRLTVV.

The V and J genes are TRBV24-1 and TRBJ1-5; the D is unclear. V lost 10 bases to trimming and J lost 4 bases, with 10 bases between them. This CDR3 is 12 amino acids long. Germline loops: CDR1 KGHDR, CDR2 SFDVKD. CDR3: CATDAGNQPQHF. The CDR3 DNA sequence: TGTGCCACTGACGCGGGGAATCAGCCCCAGCATTTT.

This chain joins TRBV15 and TRBJ2-5; maybe TRBD2 (5 bases). The V end lost 4 bases, the J end lost 3 bases, and 12 bases lay between the germline ends. The CDR3 runs to 14 residues. Germline CDR1 and CDR2: LNHNV and YYDKDF (reference sequence). The CDR3 region has the DNA TGTGCCACCAGCACTAGCTTGGGAGAAGAGACCCAGTACTTC. It specifies CATSTSLGEETQYF.

The gene calls are TRBV6-5 and TRBJ1-6; D is perhaps TRBD1 (5 bases). CDR1 and CDR2 from the germline V gene are MNHEY and SVGAGI. V gave up 3 bases and J gave up 8 bases, with 11 bases separating them. The CDR3 has 14 residues. CDR3 protein: CASSYLDKDSPLHF. The DNA of the CDR3 is TGTGCCAGCAGTTATTTGGACAAGGATTCACCCCTCCACTTT.

The J gene is TRBJ2-5, the V gene TRBV6-5; D is perhaps TRBD1 (6 bases). V was trimmed by 2 bases and J by 4 bases, leaving 11 bases between them. This CDR3 spans 14 amino acids. Germline CDR1 is MNHEY and CDR2 is SVGAGI. The CDR3 DNA reads TGTGCCAGCAGTTACGACAGGCAGGGAGAGACCCAGTACTTC. This translates into CASSYDRQGETQYF.

The table lists this clone with a count of one. The V gene is TRBV5-1, the J gene TRBJ2-3, with D uncertain. V lost 0 bases and J lost 5, with 7 bases in between. This CDR3 comprises 13 residues. CDR1 and CDR2 (germline): SGHRS, YFSETQ. CDR3 coding DNA: TGCGCCAGCAGCTTGGGACAACAAGATACGCAGTATTTT. It encodes CASSLGQQDTQYF.

The chain employs TRBV2 and TRBJ1-5; a weak D match, TRBD1 (6 bases). The V end lost 6 bases, the J end lost 6 bases, and 15 bases lay between the germline ends. There are 14 residues in the CDR3. The germline CDR1 and CDR2 sequences are SNHLY and FYNNEI. CDR3 nucleotide sequence: TGTGCCAGCAGCGCTCAGACAGGAGGTCAGCCCCAGCATTTT. Translated: CASSAQTGGQPQHF.

This clone appeared a single time. The same CDR3 arises from other DNA sequences in this sample as well. This sequence joins TRBV18 and TRBJ1-2, with 8 bases fitting TRBD1. The CDR3 is 14 residues long. Germline CDR1 reads KGHSH; CDR2 reads LQKENI. With 3 bases clipped from V and 2 bases from J, the junction kept 2 bases outside the gene matches. CDR3 protein: CASSPDRVNYGYTF. The CDR3 DNA reads TGTGCCAGCTCACCGGACAGGGTGAACTATGGCTACACCTTC. The whole variable domain, filled in from reference TRBV18 and TRBJ1-2, reads NAGVMQNPRHLVRRRGQEARLRCSPMKGHSHVYWYRQLPEEGLKFMVYLQKENIIDESGMPKERFSAEFPKEGPSILRIQQVVRGDSAAYFCASSPDRVNYGYTFGSGTRLTVV.

This sequence joins TRBV3-1 (or the pseudogene TRBV3-2) and TRBJ2-2; perhaps TRBD2 as D (6 bases). The CDR3 runs 14 residues. V was pared by 5 bases and J by 6 bases, with 13 bases between. CDR1 is LGHDT, CDR2 YNNKEL, per germline (reference sequence). The DNA for the CDR3 is TGTGCCAGCAGCTTCAACGGGGGACCCGGGGAGCTGTTTTTT. Translating it yields CASSFNGGPGELFF.

This chain uses TRBV6-6 with TRBJ2-7, with D maybe TRBD2 (6 bases). Germline CDR1 reads MNHNY; CDR2 reads SVGAGI (reference sequence). The germline V and J ends were trimmed by 7 bases and 5 bases, with 24 bases remaining between them. This CDR3 has 16 residues. The CDR3 reads CASTRVASGTGDEQYF. Written as DNA, the CDR3 is TGTGCCAGCACTCGAGTGGCCTCCGGGACGGGGGACGAGCAGTACTTC.

The chain carries TRBV19 and TRBJ1-5; D unresolved. The germline gives CDR1 LNHDA, CDR2 SQIVND (reference sequence). The V end lost 1 base, the J end lost 0 bases, and 4 bases lay between the germline ends. This CDR3 has 14 amino acids. CDR3 residues: CASSIVGSNQPQHF. The CDR3, as DNA: TGTGCCAGTAGTATAGTCGGTAGCAATCAGCCCCAGCATTTT. The whole variable domain, filled in from reference TRBV19 and TRBJ1-5, reads DGGITQSPKYLFRKEGQNVTLSCEQNLNHDAMYWYRQDPGQGLRLIYYSQIVNDFQKGDIAEGYSVSREKKESFPLTVTSAQKNPTAFYLCASSIVGSNQPQHFGDGTRLSIL.

The gene calls are TRBV5-1 and TRBJ1-1; possibly TRBD1 for D (5 bases). Deletions cut 0 bases from V and 13 bases from J, with 19 bases between. Germline CDR1 SGHRS, CDR2 YFSETQ. The CDR3 has 14 amino acids. DNA for the CDR3: TGCGCCAGCAGCTTGGCCGGGACCCCGGAGGAGGGTTTCTTT. It specifies CASSLAGTPEEGFF.

This sequence joins TRBV10-2 and TRBJ2-3; 7 nucleotides line up with TRBD1. After removal of 3 bases from V and 2 bases from J, the junction contained 8 bases not matched to a gene. This CDR3 is built from 16 residues. CDR1 WSHSY and CDR2 SAAADI come from the germline V gene. CDR3 nucleotides: TGCGCCAGCAGTGAATTCAAGGGACAGAACACAGATACGCAGTATTTT. Translation: CASSEFKGQNTDTQYF.